One and the same sample provided the 13 T cell receptor beta chains below, sequenced in a study. MiXCR was run by TCRdb on the 5' RACE reads, yielding one entry per CDR3 protein. The sample includes thousands of distinct CDR3 sequences, about 60% seen only once; the top ten take 4.1%. The sequencing input was tumor-infiltrating memory CD4+ T cells sorted from the breast tumor. The subset is: memory CD4+ T cells, CD4+CD45RO+CD25-. The receptors shown here come from a female donor with breast cancer.

The CDR3 spells CASSQGDTIYF. The CDR3 DNA reads as TGTGCCAGCAGTCAGGGAGACACCATATATTTT. The chain carries TRBV9 and TRBJ1-3; possible D gene TRBD1, 5 bases. The CDR3 spans 11 residues. Germline CDR1 reads SGDLS; CDR2 reads YYNGEE. V was pared by 5 bases and J by 8 bases, with 8 bases between.

The chain carries TRBV20-1 and TRBJ1-4; D gene ambiguous. Germline V gives CDR1 DFQATT, CDR2 SNEGSKA (reference sequence). Between the trimmed V and J ends, which lost 6 bases and 0 bases, there was a span of 11 bases. The CDR3 totals 14 residues. CDR3 in amino acids: CSAREPPTNEKLFF. The CDR3, as DNA: TGCAGTGCCCGGGAGCCACCAACTAATGAAAAACTGTTTTTT.

This sequence joins TRBV20-1 and TRBJ1-5; possibly TRBD1 for D (6 bases). Trimming cost V 3 bases and J 7 bases, with 16 bases left between them. The CDR3 runs 14 residues. Germline V lookup: CDR1 DFQATT, CDR2 SNEGSKA (reference sequence). The CDR3 spells CSASAGGAEQPQHF. CDR3 coding DNA: TGCAGTGCTAGTGCGGGGGGCGCTGAACAGCCCCAGCATTTT.

This chain uses TRBV20-1 with TRBJ2-1; 7 bases align to TRBD1. From germline, CDR1 is DFQATT and CDR2 SNEGSKA (reference sequence). V was pared by 0 bases and J by 3 bases, with 8 bases of the junction left unmatched. The CDR3 has 16 residues. In nucleotides, the CDR3 is TGCAGTGCTAGAGAGCAAAGACAGGGTAGCTACAATGAGCAGTTCTTC. Protein: CSAREQRQGSYNEQFF.

This clonotype was counted between two and nine times. This sequence joins TRBV29-1 and TRBJ1-2, with D hard to call. Trimming took off 5 bases at V and 6 bases at J, with 16 bases between the two ends. The CDR3 totals 13 residues. Germline V gene data show CDR1 as SQVTM and CDR2 as ANQGSEA. CDR3 nucleotides: TGCAGCGTTTCCGGGTCCCTCTGGGATGGCTACACCTTC. Translated, it gives CSVSGSLWDGYTF.

The CDR3 DNA follows: TGCGCCAGCAGCCCCGGACAGCACACTGAAGCTTTCTTT. This codes for CASSPGQHTEAFF. The chain combines TRBV5-1 with TRBJ1-1; D may be TRBD1 (6 bases). The V end was cut by 4 bases, the J end by 3 bases, with 10 bases between. The germline CDR1 and CDR2 sequences are SGHRS and YFSETQ. The CDR3 totals 13 residues.

V usage is TRBV5-1 and J usage is TRBJ2-3; a possible D gene is TRBD1 (6 bases). V lost 3 bases, J lost 7 bases, and 12 bases lay in between. This CDR3 has 13 residues. The germline V gene encodes CDR1 SGHRS and CDR2 YFSETQ. The CDR3 DNA is TGCGCCAGCAGCTCATCACAGGGAAATACGCAGTATTTT. It yields the protein CASSSSQGNTQYF.

This clonotype was seen just once. The J gene is TRBJ1-1, the V gene TRBV15; no clear D. Trimming took off 4 bases at V and 7 bases at J, with 7 bases between the two ends. Germline CDR1 LNHNV, CDR2 YYDKDF (reference sequence). The CDR3 has 11 amino acids. The CDR3 nucleotides read TGTGCCACCAGCATCCGGAGTGAAGCTTTCTTT. Translated: CATSIRSEAFF.

The V call is TRBV20-1, the J call TRBJ2-2; the match to TRBD1 covers 9 bases. CDR1 is DFQATT, CDR2 SNEGSKA, per germline (reference sequence). The CDR3 sequence is 15 residues long. V lost 5 bases and J lost 5; bases outside the gene matches: 9. CDR3 in amino acids: CSAPNRGLGTGELFF. The CDR3 DNA sequence: TGCAGTGCTCCCAACAGGGGGCTAGGGACCGGGGAGCTGTTTTTT.

The chain carries TRBV7-3 and TRBJ1-2; D remains ambiguous. V was pared by 5 bases and J by 7 bases, with 14 bases between. Germline CDR1 SGHTA, CDR2 FQGTGA. The CDR3 contains 13 residues. The CDR3 sequence: CASSRERSAGYTF. CDR3 coding DNA: TGTGCCAGCAGCCGTGAGAGATCTGCTGGCTACACCTTC.

This clonotype showed up just once. The rearrangement joins TRBV5-1 to TRBJ1-1; D not certain. Trimming shortened V by 4 bases and J by 1 base, and 11 bases separated the two germline ends. The CDR3 is made up of 14 amino acids. CDR1 is SGHRS and CDR2 is YFSETQ in the germline V gene. CDR3 residues: CASSDGPGNTEAFF. The CDR3 DNA reads TGCGCCAGCAGCGACGGACCGGGGAACACTGAAGCTTTCTTT.

This chain uses TRBV10-3 with TRBJ1-1; possible D gene TRBD1, 6 bases. V was clipped by 2 bases and J by 6 bases, with 13 bases between them. The CDR3 extends over 14 amino acids. Germline V gene data show CDR1 as ENHRY and CDR2 as SYGVKD. The chain's CDR3 is CAISEVGGPSEAFF. CDR3 coding DNA: TGTGCCATCAGTGAGGTGGGGGGGCCATCTGAAGCTTTCTTT.

The chain employs TRBV12-3 or TRBV12-4 and TRBJ2-7; 8 bases are a match to TRBD1. Germline trimming cut 5 bases from V and 6 bases from J; bases unmatched to any gene: 12. The CDR3 has 15 residues. Written as DNA, the CDR3 is TGTGCCAGCAGTCAAGAGGACAGGGCTTTTGGCGAGCAGTACTTC. It is translated as CASSQEDRAFGEQYF.